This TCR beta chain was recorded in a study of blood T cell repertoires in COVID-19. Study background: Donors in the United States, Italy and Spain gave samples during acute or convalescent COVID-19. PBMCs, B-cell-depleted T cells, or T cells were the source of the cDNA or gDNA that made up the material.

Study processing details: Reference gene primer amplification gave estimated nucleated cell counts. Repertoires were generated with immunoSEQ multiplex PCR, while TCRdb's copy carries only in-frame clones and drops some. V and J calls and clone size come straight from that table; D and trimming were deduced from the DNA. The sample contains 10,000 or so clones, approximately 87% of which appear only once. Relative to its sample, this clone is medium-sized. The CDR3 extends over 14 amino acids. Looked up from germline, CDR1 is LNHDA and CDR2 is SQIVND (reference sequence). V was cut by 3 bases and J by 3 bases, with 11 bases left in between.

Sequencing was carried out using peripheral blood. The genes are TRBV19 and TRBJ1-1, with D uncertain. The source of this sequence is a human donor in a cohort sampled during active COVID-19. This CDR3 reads CASSMPIRDTEAFF. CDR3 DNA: TGTGCCAGTAGTATGCCCATCCGGGACACTGAAGCTTTCTTT.